Shown below are 2 T cell receptor beta chains from a single sample sequenced in a study of patients and donors after allogeneic stem cell transplantation. Via MiXCR, TCRdb re-called the RT-PCR reads, giving one row per CDR3 protein. The table has about 160,000 distinct CDR3 sequences, nearly 25% seen once; the top ten hold roughly 27%. The sample taken for sequencing was blood, either unsorted or a sorted T cell fraction (not recorded which). The source is a human donor who was either an allogeneic HSCT recipient or a stem cell or donor lymphocyte infusion donor (not recorded which). It is not recorded whose cells these are; they may come from a transplant donor.

This sequence joins TRBV28 and TRBJ2-7; tentatively, D is TRBD1 or TRBD2 (5 bases each). The germline V gene encodes CDR1 MDHEN and CDR2 SYDVKM. Trimming stripped 5 bases from V and 7 bases from J, with 18 bases between. This CDR3 contains 14 residues. The CDR3 here is CASSPPGPRGEQYF. The CDR3 DNA reads as TGTGCCAGCAGTCCCCCGGGACCAAGAGGAGAGCAGTACTTC.

This clonotype appeared a few times. V gene TRBV3-1 combines with J gene TRBJ2-1; no reliable D call. Germline CDR1 LGHDT, CDR2 YNNKEL (reference sequence). The V gene lost 0 bases and the J gene lost 9 bases, with 3 bases spanning the gap. The CDR3 totals 11 residues. The CDR3 loop is CASSQDSEQFF. The CDR3 nucleotides are TGTGCCAGCAGCCAAGATTCTGAGCAGTTCTTC.